This T cell receptor beta chain was captured by sequencing in a study of blood T cells in healthy people across ages. Whole-study results and caveats: Roughly linearly, TCR beta diversity per million T cells fell as age increased.

Isolated PBMCs totaled at least 7 million in each sample. The CDR3 loop spans 15 amino acids. The germline V gene has CDR1 SQVTM and CDR2 ANQGSEA. J lost 5 bases, V lost 5 bases, and 11 bases had no gene match. On this clonotype: Its antigen is currently unknown.

It was with a sample-barcoded 5' primer and a J-beta primer mix that a second PCR of roughly 6 to 12 cycles was run. Using its own MiXCR run on the 5' RACE reads, TCRdb lists one record per CDR3 protein. The sample has roughly 1,700,000 distinct CDR3 sequences, 28% seen once. The sample taken for sequencing was blood. The clonotype comes from a woman in her thirties in good health. V gene TRBV29-1 combines with J gene TRBJ2-2; 7 bases match TRBD2. CDR3 loop: CSVREGMTGTGELFF. The CDR3 DNA sequence: TGCAGCGTTAGGGAGGGAATGACGGGTACCGGGGAGCTGTTTTTT.